Shown below are 9 T cell receptor beta chains from a single sample sequenced in a study of Ad26.COV2.S vaccination and SARS-CoV-2 variants. The treatment is: around 19 received Ad26.COV2.S at low or high dose, single or two shots; five or six received placebo; per-sample allocation not given. The investigators took samples on day 63 after the first vaccine or placebo injection. Using immunoSEQ multiplex PCR, the repertoire was profiled, and TCRdb retains in-frame clones only, with some absent. The sample gives 250,000 to 300,000 clones, about 87% of which show up once; more than 2.5% is in the top ten. The material sequenced was peripheral blood, taken in a trial of Ad26.COV2.S vaccine versus placebo. The receptors derive from a person aged 18-60 years who received the Ad26.COV2.S COVID-19 vaccine or a placebo.

This clone has only one observation. V gene TRBV2 combines with J gene TRBJ1-3; maybe TRBD1 (6 bases). The CDR3 loop spans 15 amino acids. V lost 7 bases and J 0 bases, leaving 13 bases between the germline ends. Germline assignment: CDR1 SNHLY and CDR2 FYNNEI. The CDR3: CASKPDRNSGNTIYF. CDR3 nucleotide sequence: TGTGCCAGCAAACCGGACAGAAACTCTGGAAACACCATATATTTT.

The chain couples TRBV5-8 to TRBJ2-4; the D gene is possibly TRBD1 (5 bases). CDR3 size: 15 residues. V was pared by 4 bases and J by 0 bases, with 11 bases between. Germline loops: CDR1 SGHTS, CDR2 YDEGEE. CDR3 nucleotide sequence: TGTGCCAGCAGCGTGGACACTCTAGCCAAAAACATTCAGTACTTC. As protein: CASSVDTLAKNIQYF.

The V and J genes are TRBV5-1 and TRBJ2-5; 7 positions match TRBD1. J was trimmed by 5 bases and V by 5 bases; bases with no gene match: 12. The CDR3 has 15 residues. Germline CDR1 reads SGHRS; CDR2 reads YFSETQ. CDR3 in amino acids: CASSPGLGGLETQYF. CDR3 DNA: TGCGCCAGCAGTCCAGGGTTAGGGGGCTTGGAGACCCAGTACTTC.

The chain uses TRBV4-1 and TRBJ2-7, with 11 bases matching TRBD1. Germline V gene lookup returns CDR1 MGHRA and CDR2 YSYEKL. V shed 1 base and J 4 bases; nucleotides not matched to a gene: 9. The CDR3 contains 17 residues. The CDR3 DNA is TGCGCCAGCAGCCAAGGATCCAACCGGGACAGGGGGTACGAGCAGTACTTC. It yields the protein CASSQGSNRDRGYEQYF.

V gene TRBV6-2 or TRBV6-3 combines with J gene TRBJ2-5; the D is unclear. The CDR3 has 14 residues. Trimming took off 0 bases at V and 1 base at J, with 6 bases between the two ends. Germline CDR1 is MNHEY and CDR2 is SVGEGT. This CDR3 is CASSYSNAQETQYF. The CDR3 nucleotides are TGTGCCAGCAGTTACTCGAACGCCCAAGAGACCCAGTACTTC.

The chain is built from TRBV19 and TRBJ2-3; 8 bases align to TRBD2. Germline V lookup: CDR1 LNHDA, CDR2 SQIVND (reference sequence). CDR3 length equals 16 residues. Unmatched junction bases numbered 9, after V lost 7 bases and J lost 0 bases. The CDR3 DNA is TGTGCCAGTAATAGGGTGAGCGGGGGTAGCACAGATACGCAGTATTTT. Amino acids: CASNRVSGGSTDTQYF.

The V gene is TRBV7-9, the J gene TRBJ2-7; D may be TRBD1 or TRBD2 (5 bases each). The CDR3 is made up of 12 amino acids. CDR1 SEHNR and CDR2 FQNEAQ come from the germline V gene (reference sequence). Trimming took 1 base from V and 7 from J, leaving 8 bases between them. For the CDR3, the DNA is TGTGCCAGCAGCTTAGGGGGGAAAGAGCAGTACTTC. It encodes CASSLGGKEQYF.

This chain links TRBV10-1 with TRBJ2-3; D is unresolved. CDR3 size: 13 residues. V gave up 3 bases and J gave up 8 bases, with 12 bases separating them. Germline V gene lookup returns CDR1 WNHNN and CDR2 SYGVQD (reference sequence). The CDR3 region is CASSDRTRGTQYF. DNA of the CDR3: TGCGCCAGCAGTGACCGGACGCGAGGTACGCAGTATTTT.

This clone was seen just once. Other DNA sequences in the sample encode the same CDR3. The genes are TRBV5-1 and TRBJ1-4, with no clear D. The CDR3 extends over 14 amino acids. From germline, CDR1 is SGHRS and CDR2 YFSETQ. Trimming took 0 bases from V and 0 from J, leaving 3 bases between them. The chain's CDR3 is CASSLGATNEKLFF. CDR3 sequence (DNA): TGCGCCAGCAGCTTGGGTGCAACTAATGAAAAACTGTTTTTT.